The 16 T cell receptor beta chains given below trace back to one sample, sequenced in a study of cytomegalovirus exposure and HLA in healthy donors. PCR used 60 Vbeta primers and 13 Jbeta primers. Here immunoSEQ multiplex PCR was the method, and the copy in TCRdb shows in-frame clones only, minus some. The sample includes 150,000 or so clones, around four fifths of them seen just once. The specimen sequenced was PBMCs. These TCRs come from a woman in her thirties in good health and CMV-seronegative.

The rearrangement links TRBV19 to TRBJ2-2; 7 positions match TRBD2. The CDR3 totals 14 residues. Germline assignment: CDR1 LNHDA and CDR2 SQIVND (reference sequence). Trimming took 6 bases from V and 0 from J; bases not matched to a gene: 1. The CDR3 coding sequence is TGTGCCAGTAGGGGGGGGACGAACACCGGGGAGCTGTTTTTT. It codes for CASRGGTNTGELFF.

This chain links TRBV5-1 with TRBJ1-4; D call uncertain. The V gene lost 7 bases and the J gene lost 0 bases, with 13 bases spanning the gap. CDR1 is SGHRS, CDR2 YFSETQ, per germline. The CDR3 loop spans 15 amino acids. DNA for the CDR3: TGCGCCAGCGGTAAGGCGGAAGCAACTAATGAAAAACTGTTTTTT. Translating it yields CASGKAEATNEKLFF.

This clone was observed once. The J gene is TRBJ1-2, the V gene TRBV5-5; tentative D call: TRBD1 (5 bases). Trimming left V 4 bases short and J 8 bases short, with 21 bases between. This CDR3 comprises 15 residues. CDR1 and CDR2 from the germline V gene are SGHKS and YYEKEE (reference sequence). CDR3 protein: CASSRKGAGAGGYTF. For the CDR3, the DNA is TGTGCCAGCAGCCGGAAGGGTGCTGGGGCAGGGGGCTACACCTTC. The variable domain in full, completed from reference TRBV5-5 and TRBJ1-2, reads DAGVTQSPTHLIKTRGQQVTLRCSPISGHKSVSWYQQVLGQGPQFIFQYYEKEERGRGNFPDRFSARQFPNYSSELNVNALLLGDSALYLCASSRKGAGAGGYTFGSGTRLTVV.

CDR3 protein: CASSSGPGNYEQYF. The CDR3 bases are TGTGCCAGCTCCTCAGGGCCAGGAAACTACGAGCAGTACTTC. The chain recombines TRBV18 with TRBJ2-7, with D possibly being TRBD1 (5 bases). V shed 6 bases and J shed 3 bases, with 15 bases lying between them. The CDR3 contains 14 residues. CDR1 is KGHSH, CDR2 LQKENI, per germline. The whole variable domain, remainder taken from reference TRBV18 and TRBJ2-7, is NAGVMQNPRHLVRRRGQEARLRCSPMKGHSHVYWYRQLPEEGLKFMVYLQKENIIDESGMPKERFSAEFPKEGPSILRIQQVVRGDSAAYFCASSSGPGNYEQYFGPGTRLTVT.

The chain has TRBV27 and TRBJ2-7, with 7 positions matching TRBD2. Looked up from germline, CDR1 is MNHEY and CDR2 is SMNVEV (reference sequence). V dropped 6 bases and J dropped 3; count of bases not matched to a gene: 5. The CDR3 sequence is 13 residues long. The CDR3 DNA reads as TGTGCCAGCAGAAAGCGGGGCGACTACGAGCAGTACTTC. This encodes CASRKRGDYEQYF.

This clone has just one count. The chain has TRBV9 and TRBJ2-1; 9 bases fit TRBD2. V was pared by 3 bases and J by 7 bases, with 11 bases of the junction left unmatched. Germline V lookup: CDR1 SGDLS, CDR2 YYNGEE. The CDR3 spans 16 residues. CDR3 protein: CASSAPGLAGANEQFF. The CDR3 bases are TGTGCCAGCAGCGCGCCGGGGTTAGCGGGGGCAAATGAGCAGTTCTTC. The full variable domain, in which reference TRBV9 and TRBJ2-1 provide the parts outside the CDR3, is DSGVTQTPKHLITATGQRVTLRCSPRSGDLSVYWYQQSLDQGLQFLIQYYNGEERAKGNILERFSAQQFPDLHSELNLSSLELGDSALYFCASSAPGLAGANEQFFGPGTRLTVL.

The genes are TRBV27 and TRBJ2-3; a weak D match, TRBD2 (5 bases). V lost 7 bases, J lost 8 bases, and 19 bases lay in between. This CDR3 contains 14 residues. Germline V CDR1 and CDR2: MNHEY, SMNVEV (reference sequence). The DNA of the CDR3 is TGTGCCAGCATCCCGTCTCGGGGTTCAAGTACGCAGTATTTT. This sequence encodes CASIPSRGSSTQYF.

The chain joins TRBV6-1 to TRBJ1-2, with TRBD1 matching over 7 bases. Trimming cost V 6 bases and J 4 bases; bases outside gene matches: 8. Germline V lookup: CDR1 MNHNS, CDR2 SASEGT. The CDR3 extends over 14 amino acids. CDR3 DNA sequence: TGTGCCAGCAGATACCGGGACAGAGTCTATGGCTACACCTTC. As protein: CASRYRDRVYGYTF.

This clone came up once. V is TRBV18 and J is TRBJ2-7; perhaps TRBD2 as D (5 bases). Trimming shortened V by 6 bases and J by 2 bases, and 17 bases separated the two germline ends. CDR3 size: 15 residues. CDR1 and CDR2 (germline): KGHSH, LQKENI. CDR3 nucleotides: TGTGCCAGCTCCCCCGGACTGGCCCAGCCCTACGAGCAGTACTTC. Translation gives CASSPGLAQPYEQYF.

The chain couples TRBV9 to TRBJ2-5, with 7 bases that match TRBD2. J gave up 5 bases and V 0 bases, and 7 bases lay outside the gene matches. The germline CDR1 and CDR2 sequences are SGDLS and YYNGEE. This CDR3 has 15 residues. The CDR3 nucleotides are TGTGCCAGCAGCGTAGGGATGGACGGGGGGGAGACCCAGTACTTC. This sequence encodes CASSVGMDGGETQYF.

A single count supports this clone. The chain has TRBV7-9 and TRBJ1-1, with D uncertain. The length of the CDR3 is 14 residues. Germline CDR1 is SEHNR and CDR2 is FQNEAQ (reference sequence). Trimming removed 4 bases at V and 3 bases at J, with 12 bases between. The CDR3 DNA reads TGTGCCAGCAGCTCCCAGAGGCAATACACTGAAGCTTTCTTT. It translates to CASSSQRQYTEAFF.

The chain recombines TRBV6-5 with TRBJ1-1, with a weak D call TRBD1 (5 bases). The CDR3 extends over 15 amino acids. The ends were cut back, 2 bases at V and 1 base at J, with 11 bases in the middle. The germline V gene has CDR1 MNHEY and CDR2 SVGAGI. CDR3 coding DNA: TGTGCCAGCAGTTACCTAAGACAGCAGAACACTGAAGCTTTCTTT. This sequence encodes CASSYLRQQNTEAFF.

V and J are TRBV7-9 and TRBJ2-3; tentatively, D is TRBD1 (6 bases). The V end lost 2 bases, the J end lost 2 bases, and 11 bases lay between the germline ends. Germline V lookup: CDR1 SEHNR, CDR2 FQNEAQ (reference sequence). The CDR3 length is 15 residues. The CDR3 coding sequence is TGTGCCAGCAGCTTACAGGGGTTTATCACAGATACGCAGTATTTT. The encoded protein is CASSLQGFITDTQYF.

This clone was observed a handful of times. This chain links TRBV29-1 with TRBJ2-3; the D gene is possibly TRBD2 (6 bases). Per germline, CDR1 SQVTM and CDR2 ANQGSEA. The CDR3 has 13 amino acids. For the CDR3, the DNA is TGCACCTCCGCACGGGGGACGGGAGATACGCAGTATTTT. Protein product: CTSARGTGDTQYF.

The rearrangement uses TRBV29-1 and TRBJ2-1, with a weak D call TRBD2 (6 bases). CDR3 length: 15 residues. The V gene lost 0 bases and the J gene lost 15 bases, with 24 bases spanning the gap. Germline loops: CDR1 SQVTM, CDR2 ANQGSEA. Written as DNA, the CDR3 is TGCAGCGTTGAAGAGGTGTCTTGGGACTCATCATCTCGGTTCTTC. Translating it yields CSVEEVSWDSSSRFF.

The rearrangement links TRBV7-8 to TRBJ1-1, with D uncertain. Germline V gene data show CDR1 as SGHVS and CDR2 as FQNEAQ. The CDR3 covers 15 residues. V was trimmed by 0 bases and J by 7 bases, leaving 15 bases between them. The CDR3 is CASSLAGSGGVEAFF. CDR3 DNA: TGTGCCAGCAGCTTAGCGGGGAGTGGAGGAGTTGAAGCTTTCTTT.